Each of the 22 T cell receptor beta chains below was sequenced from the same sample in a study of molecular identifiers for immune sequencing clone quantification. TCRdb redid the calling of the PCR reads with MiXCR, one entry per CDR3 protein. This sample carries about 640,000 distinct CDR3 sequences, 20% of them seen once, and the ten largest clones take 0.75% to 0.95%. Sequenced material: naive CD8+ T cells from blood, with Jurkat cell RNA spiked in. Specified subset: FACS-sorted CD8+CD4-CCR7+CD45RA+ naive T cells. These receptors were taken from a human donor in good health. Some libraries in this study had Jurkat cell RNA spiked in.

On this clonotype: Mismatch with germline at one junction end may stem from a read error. The CDR3 reads CASSDSGNMASF. The CDR3 coding sequence is TGTGCCAGCAGTGATTCCGGTAACATGGCTTCCTTT. This chain joins TRBV6-1 and TRBJ1-1; D call uncertain. Germline V CDR1 and CDR2: MNHNS, SASEGT. CDR3 size: 12 residues.

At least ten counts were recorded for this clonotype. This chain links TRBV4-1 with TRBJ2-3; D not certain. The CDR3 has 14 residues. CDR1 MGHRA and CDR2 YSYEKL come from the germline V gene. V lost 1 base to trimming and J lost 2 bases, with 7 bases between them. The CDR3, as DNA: TGCGCCAGCAGCCAAGTGTTAATCACAGATACGCAGTATTTT. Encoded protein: CASSQVLITDTQYF.

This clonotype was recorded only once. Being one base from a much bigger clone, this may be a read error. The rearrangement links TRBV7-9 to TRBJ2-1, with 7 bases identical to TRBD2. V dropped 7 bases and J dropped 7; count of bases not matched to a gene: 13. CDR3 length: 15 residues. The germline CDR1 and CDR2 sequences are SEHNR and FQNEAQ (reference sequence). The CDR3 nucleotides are TGTGCCAGCAATTACCCCCCTGGCGGGAGAAATGAGCAGTTCTTC. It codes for CASNYPPGGRNEQFF. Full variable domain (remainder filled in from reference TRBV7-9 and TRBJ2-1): DTGVSQNPRHKITKRGQNVTFRCDPISEHNRLYWYRQTLGQGPEFLTYFQNEAQLEKSRLLSDRFSAERPKGSFSTLEIQRTEQGDSAMYLCASNYPPGGRNEQFFGPGTRLTVL.

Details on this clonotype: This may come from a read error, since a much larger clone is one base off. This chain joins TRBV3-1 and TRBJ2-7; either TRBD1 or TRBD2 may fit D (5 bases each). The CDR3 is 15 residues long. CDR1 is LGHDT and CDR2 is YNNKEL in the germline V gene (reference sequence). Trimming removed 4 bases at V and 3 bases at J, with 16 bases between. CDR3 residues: CASSPENVGGYEQYF. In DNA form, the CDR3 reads TGTGCCAGCAGCCCCGAAAACGTTGGGGGCTACGAGCAGTACTTC.

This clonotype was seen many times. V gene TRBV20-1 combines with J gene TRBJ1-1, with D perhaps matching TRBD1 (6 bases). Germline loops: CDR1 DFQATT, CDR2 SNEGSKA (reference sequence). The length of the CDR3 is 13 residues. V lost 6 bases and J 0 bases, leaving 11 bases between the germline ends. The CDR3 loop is CSAGDRLNTEAFF. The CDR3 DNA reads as TGCAGTGCCGGAGACAGGCTGAACACTGAAGCTTTCTTT.

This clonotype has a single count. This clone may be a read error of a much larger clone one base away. The CDR3 sequence is CASSQGKRPSGYGYTF. CDR3 bases: TGCGCCAGCAGCCAAGGGAAACGGCCCAGTGGCTATGGCTACACCTTC. This chain connects TRBV4-3 to TRBJ1-2; D call uncertain. The CDR3 contains 16 residues. Germline V gene data show CDR1 as LGHNA and CDR2 as YSLEER. Trimming left V 1 base short and J 4 bases short, with 16 bases between.

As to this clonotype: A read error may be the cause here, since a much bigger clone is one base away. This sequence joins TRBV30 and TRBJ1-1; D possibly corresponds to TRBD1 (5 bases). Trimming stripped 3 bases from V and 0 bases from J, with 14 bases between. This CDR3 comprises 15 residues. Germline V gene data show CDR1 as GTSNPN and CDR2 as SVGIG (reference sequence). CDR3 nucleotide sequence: TGTGCCTGGAGAAGGGCAAGGGGAATGAACACTGAAGCTTTCTTT. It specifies CAWRRARGMNTEAFF.

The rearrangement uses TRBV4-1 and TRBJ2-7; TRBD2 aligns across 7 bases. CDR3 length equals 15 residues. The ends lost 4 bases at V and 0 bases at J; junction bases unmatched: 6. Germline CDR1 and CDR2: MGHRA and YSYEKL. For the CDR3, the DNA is TGCGCCAGCAGCCCGGCAGCGGGGTTCTCCTACGAGCAGTACTTC. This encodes CASSPAAGFSYEQYF.

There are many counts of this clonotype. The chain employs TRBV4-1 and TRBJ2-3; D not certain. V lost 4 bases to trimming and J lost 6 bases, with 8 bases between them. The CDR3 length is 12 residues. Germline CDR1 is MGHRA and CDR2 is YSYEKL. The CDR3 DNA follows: TGCGCCAGCAGCCTTAATGGTGATACGCAGTATTTT. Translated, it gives CASSLNGDTQYF.

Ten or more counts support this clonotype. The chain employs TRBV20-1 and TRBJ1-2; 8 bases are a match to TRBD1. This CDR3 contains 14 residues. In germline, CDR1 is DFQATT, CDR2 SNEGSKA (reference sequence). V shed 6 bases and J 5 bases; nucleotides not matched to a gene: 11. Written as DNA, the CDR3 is TGCAGTGCCCGCCGGACAGGGAGCTATTATGGCTACACCTTC. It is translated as CSARRTGSYYGYTF.

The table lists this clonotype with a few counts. Here the CDR3 DNA reads TGTGCCAGCAGCGCTAGCGTCGGGGAGCTGTTTTTT. Protein sequence: CASSASVGELFF. This chain connects TRBV13 to TRBJ2-2, with a tentative D call TRBD2 (6 bases). Germline V gene sequence: CDR1 PRHDT, CDR2 FYEKMQ (reference sequence). The CDR3 sequence is 12 residues long. Trimming pared 5 bases from V and 7 bases from J, leaving 8 bases between.

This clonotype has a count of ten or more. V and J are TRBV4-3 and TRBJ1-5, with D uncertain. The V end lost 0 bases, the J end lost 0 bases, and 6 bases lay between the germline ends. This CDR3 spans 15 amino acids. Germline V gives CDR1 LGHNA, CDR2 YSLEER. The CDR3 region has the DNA TGCGCCAGCAGCCAAGATCTGTATAGCAATCAGCCCCAGCATTTT. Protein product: CASSQDLYSNQPQHF.

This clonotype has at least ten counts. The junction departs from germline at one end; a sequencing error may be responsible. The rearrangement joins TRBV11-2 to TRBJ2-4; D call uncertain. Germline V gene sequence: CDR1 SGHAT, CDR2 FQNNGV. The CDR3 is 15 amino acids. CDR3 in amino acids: CASSLATPREPHGHF. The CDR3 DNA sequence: TGTGCCAGCAGCTTAGCCACCCCCCGTGAACCCCACGGGCACTTC.

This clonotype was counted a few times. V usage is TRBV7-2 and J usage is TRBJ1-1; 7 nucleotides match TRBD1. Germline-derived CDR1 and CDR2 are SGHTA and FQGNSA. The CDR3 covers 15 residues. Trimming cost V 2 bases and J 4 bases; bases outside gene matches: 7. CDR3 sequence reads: CASSLTSGGITEAFF. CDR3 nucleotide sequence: TGTGCCAGCAGCTTAACCTCAGGGGGGATCACTGAAGCTTTCTTT.

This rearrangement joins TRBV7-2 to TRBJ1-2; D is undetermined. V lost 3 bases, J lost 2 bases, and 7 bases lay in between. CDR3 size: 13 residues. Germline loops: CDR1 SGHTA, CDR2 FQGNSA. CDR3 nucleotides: TGTGCCAGCAGCTTCATAACAAACTATGGCTACACCTTC. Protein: CASSFITNYGYTF. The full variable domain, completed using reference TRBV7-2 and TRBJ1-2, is GAGVSQSPSNKVTEKGKDVELRCDPISGHTALYWYRQSLGQGLEFLIYFQGNSAPDKSGLPSDRFSAERTGGSVSTLTIQRTQQEDSAVYLCASSFITNYGYTFGSGTRLTVV.

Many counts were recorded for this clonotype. CDR3 amino acids: CASSYTGMGMNTEAFF. Written as DNA, the CDR3 is TGTGCCAGCAGCTATACAGGGATGGGGATGAACACTGAAGCTTTCTTT. The V and J genes are TRBV6-2 or TRBV6-3 and TRBJ1-1; a weak D match, TRBD1 (6 bases). The germline V and J ends were trimmed by 6 bases and 0 bases, with 17 bases remaining between them. The CDR3 has 16 amino acids. From germline, CDR1 is MNHEY and CDR2 SVGEGT.

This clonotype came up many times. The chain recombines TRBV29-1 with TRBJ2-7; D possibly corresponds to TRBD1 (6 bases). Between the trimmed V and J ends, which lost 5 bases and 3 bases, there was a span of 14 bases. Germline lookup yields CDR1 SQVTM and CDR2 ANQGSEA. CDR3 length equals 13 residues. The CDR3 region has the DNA TGCAGCGTTTTAGGCAGGGGTAGCTACGAGCAGTACTTC. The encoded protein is CSVLGRGSYEQYF.

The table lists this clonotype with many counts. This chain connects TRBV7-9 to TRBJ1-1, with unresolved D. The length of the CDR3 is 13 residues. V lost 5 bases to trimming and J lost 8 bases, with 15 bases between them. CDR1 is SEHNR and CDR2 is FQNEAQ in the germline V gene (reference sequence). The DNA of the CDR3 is TGTGCCAGCAGCCCCCCGTTGGAGACCGAAGCTTTCTTT. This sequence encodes CASSPPLETEAFF.

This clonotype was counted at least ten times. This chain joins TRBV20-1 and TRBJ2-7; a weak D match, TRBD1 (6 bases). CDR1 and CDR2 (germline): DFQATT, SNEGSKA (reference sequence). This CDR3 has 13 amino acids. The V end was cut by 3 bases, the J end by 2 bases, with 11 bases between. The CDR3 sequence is CSARDRKPYEQYF. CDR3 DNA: TGCAGTGCTAGGGACAGAAAACCCTACGAGCAGTACTTC.

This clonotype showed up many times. The CDR3, as DNA: TGCAGTGCTAGAGGGGCGGGTACGATAATACCAAGCACAGATACGCAGTATTTT. Protein: CSARGAGTIIPSTDTQYF. The chain is built from TRBV20-1 and TRBJ2-3, with D possibly matching TRBD2 (5 bases). CDR3 length: 18 residues. The germline V and J ends were trimmed by 1 base and 0 bases, with 20 bases remaining between them. CDR1 and CDR2 (germline): DFQATT, SNEGSKA (reference sequence).

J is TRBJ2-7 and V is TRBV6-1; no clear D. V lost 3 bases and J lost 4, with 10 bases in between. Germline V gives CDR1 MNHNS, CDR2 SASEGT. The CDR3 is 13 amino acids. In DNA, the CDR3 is TGTGCCAGCAGTGATGGTTCTTATTACGAGCAGTACTTC. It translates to CASSDGSYYEQYF.

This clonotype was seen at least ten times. CDR3 nucleotides: TGTGCCACCAGTGACCTGAAGACTAGCGGAATCTACGAGCAGTACTTC. Translating gives CATSDLKTSGIYEQYF. The chain employs TRBV24-1 and TRBJ2-7, with 9 bases aligning to TRBD2. J gave up 3 bases and V 4 bases, and 9 bases lay outside the gene matches. The V gene's germline CDR1 is KGHDR and CDR2 SFDVKD. The CDR3 runs to 16 residues.